This T cell receptor (beta chain) comes out of a study of identical twins. From the 5' RACE reads, TCRdb called clonotypes with MiXCR, one entry per CDR3 protein. The table lists about 150,000 distinct CDR3 sequences, 3.5% of them singletons. In germline, CDR1 is DFQATT, CDR2 SNEGSKA (reference sequence). Trimming at V came to 6 bases and at J to 5 bases, leaving 8 bases not matched to a gene. This CDR3 contains 13 residues. This clonotype was recorded at least ten times. This clonotype originated in a young man in good health. Material for sequencing was memory T cells sorted from blood. The J gene is TRBJ1-2, the V gene TRBV20-1; 8 bases match TRBD1. The CDR3 protein is CSALGQGGYGYTF. The CDR3 region has the DNA TGCAGTGCGTTAGGACAGGGAGGTTATGGCTACACCTTC.